The clone carrying this T cell receptor (beta chain) was seen a handful of times. Its antigen remains unidentified. Baseline, cycle 4 day 1, and cycle 7 day 1 were the blood sampling points. The sample belongs to a study of OX40 agonist ivuxolimab in advanced cancers. Study context: Partial responses, seen in three patients, involved one hepatocellular carcinoma and two cutaneous melanomas.

Sequencing used immunoSEQ multiplex PCR; TCRdb keeps in-frame clones, though not all of them. The sample gives approximately 22,000 clones, about 86% of which show up once; about 17% is in the top ten. Germline V CDR1 and CDR2: DFQATT, SNEGSKA (reference sequence). CDR3 length: 11 residues. Trimming took off 6 bases at V and 7 bases at J, with 9 bases between the two ends. Broader study findings: Low normalized T-cell clonal expansion also characterized some of the nonresponders.

The sequencing here drew on CD4+ or CD8+ T cells sorted from blood, taken in a trial of the OX40 agonist ivuxolimab. The TCR sequence derives from an adult with an advanced solid tumor such as melanoma, head and neck, liver or kidney cancer. This rearrangement joins TRBV20-1 to TRBJ1-4, with D possibly matching TRBD1 (6 bases). CDR3 sequence: CSAPDSEKLFF. In nucleotides, the CDR3 is TGCAGTGCGCCGGACAGTGAAAAACTGTTTTTT.